Presented here are 15 T cell receptor beta chains from one specimen sequenced in a study of T-cell reconstitution after alpha-beta-depleted transplantation in children. The library targeted TCRbeta and was prepared with unique molecular identifiers. TCRdb reanalysed the PCR reads using MiXCR and keeps one entry per CDR3 protein. The table lists roughly 400,000 distinct CDR3 sequences, 43% of them singletons. The sequencing used PBMCs, collected before TCRalphabeta/CD19-depleted stem cell transplant. Source of these receptors: a girl aged 2 to 9 with aplastic anemia, due to receive a stem cell transplant.

The chain carries TRBV5-1 and TRBJ2-1, with D unclear. Trimming removed 5 bases at V and 0 bases at J, with 6 bases between. The CDR3 is made up of 13 amino acids. Germline V gene data show CDR1 as SGHRS and CDR2 as YFSETQ. CDR3 region: CASRSGSYNEQFF. DNA for the CDR3: TGCGCCAGCAGATCGGGCTCCTACAATGAGCAGTTCTTC. The whole variable domain, remainder taken from reference TRBV5-1 and TRBJ2-1, is KAGVTQTPRYLIKTRGQQVTLSCSPISGHRSVSWYQQTPGQGLQFLFEYFSETQRNKGNFPGRFSGRQFSNSRSEMNVSTLELGDSALYLCASRSGSYNEQFFGPGTRLTVL.

The rearrangement links TRBV28 to TRBJ2-7, with D perhaps TRBD1 (6 bases). Per the germline V gene, CDR1 is MDHEN and CDR2 is SYDVKM. Trimming shortened V by 5 bases and J by 2 bases, and 10 bases separated the two germline ends. This CDR3 has 13 residues. DNA for the CDR3: TGTGCCAGCAGTACCACAGGGACCTACGAGCAGTACTTC. It translates to CASSTTGTYEQYF.

This clonotype came up a few times. The chain is built from TRBV9 and TRBJ2-7; TRBD1 matches at 10 bases. The CDR3 is 15 residues long. Germline trimming cut 3 bases from V and 5 bases from J; bases unmatched to any gene: 8. The V gene's germline CDR1 is SGDLS and CDR2 YYNGEE. CDR3 bases: TGTGCCAGCAGCGACTCCGGGACAGGGGTCCACGAGCAGTACTTC. Amino acids: CASSDSGTGVHEQYF.

V gene TRBV12-5 combines with J gene TRBJ2-7, with no clear D. The CDR3 extends over 11 amino acids. V shed 7 bases and J shed 3 bases, with 7 bases lying between them. Germline CDR1 reads LGHNT; CDR2 reads FRNRAP. The CDR3 is CASVIDYEQYF. CDR3 sequence (DNA): TGTGCTAGTGTCATAGACTACGAGCAGTACTTC. Looking up the rest from reference TRBV12-5 and TRBJ2-7 gives the full variable domain: DARVTQTPRHKVTEMGQEVTMRCQPILGHNTVFWYRQTMMQGLELLAYFRNRAPLDDSGMPKDRFSAEMPDATLATLKIQPSEPRDSAVYFCASVIDYEQYFGPGTRLTVT.

This clonotype was recorded at least ten times. The chain joins TRBV29-1 to TRBJ2-3, with TRBD1 identical over 8 bases. Germline lookup yields CDR1 SQVTM and CDR2 ANQGSEA. J was trimmed by 1 base and V by 2 bases; bases with no gene match: 8. There are 16 residues in the CDR3. The DNA of the CDR3 is TGCAGCGTTGAACCCTACGGGACAGGCCGCACAGATACGCAGTATTTT. It encodes CSVEPYGTGRTDTQYF.

This chain uses TRBV7-3 with TRBJ2-5; 8 bases line up with TRBD2. Germline-derived CDR1 and CDR2 are SGHTA and FQGTGA. This CDR3 has 15 residues. V was pared by 1 base and J by 1 base, with 2 bases of the junction left unmatched. CDR3 residues: CASSLSGGPQETQYF. The CDR3 DNA reads as TGTGCCAGCAGCTTAAGCGGGGGGCCCCAAGAGACCCAGTACTTC. The whole variable domain, filled in from reference TRBV7-3 and TRBJ2-5, reads GAGVSQTPSNKVTEKGKYVELRCDPISGHTALYWYRQSLGQGPEFLIYFQGTGAADDSGLPNDRFFAVRPEGSVSTLKIQRTERGDSAVYLCASSLSGGPQETQYFGPGTRLLVL.

This clonotype was seen ten or more times. The V gene is TRBV5-5, the J gene TRBJ2-7, with D perhaps TRBD1 (5 bases). Trimming left V 2 bases short and J 5 bases short, with 14 bases between. CDR1 is SGHKS, CDR2 YYEKEE, per germline (reference sequence). The CDR3 contains 14 residues. The CDR3 reads CASSFGGGRDEQYF. In DNA form, the CDR3 reads TGTGCCAGCAGCTTCGGTGGCGGCAGGGACGAGCAGTACTTC.

In this sample, this clonotype turned up many times. The J gene is TRBJ2-1, the V gene TRBV7-2, with D possibly being TRBD1 (6 bases). The CDR3 spans 15 residues. V was cut by 3 bases and J by 4 bases, with 13 bases left in between. Germline CDR1 reads SGHTA; CDR2 reads FQGNSA. DNA for the CDR3: TGTGCCAGCAGCTTCCCAGGACAGAGTTACAATGAGCAGTTCTTC. Its translation is CASSFPGQSYNEQFF.

This clonotype was found many times. The chain uses TRBV18 and TRBJ1-4, with 7 bases aligning to TRBD1. The CDR3 consists of 16 residues. J was trimmed by 2 bases and V by 1 base; bases with no gene match: 4. CDR1 is KGHSH and CDR2 is LQKENI in the germline V gene. The CDR3 is CASSPLRQGTNEKLFF. The DNA for the CDR3 is TGTGCCAGCTCACCACTCAGACAGGGCACTAATGAAAAACTGTTTTTT.

This chain links TRBV6-5 with TRBJ2-3; D is unresolved. The CDR3 loop spans 16 amino acids. Germline CDR1 and CDR2: MNHEY and SVGAGI. V lost 0 bases, J lost 0 bases, and 10 bases lay in between. The CDR3 loop reads CASSYSGRTSTDTQYF. The CDR3 coding sequence is TGTGCCAGCAGTTACTCAGGAAGGACCAGCACAGATACGCAGTATTTT.

The chain links TRBV20-1 to TRBJ2-7, with D possibly called TRBD1 or TRBD2 (7 bases each). The ends were cut back, 2 bases at V and 4 bases at J, with 15 bases in the middle. This CDR3 has 14 residues. Germline values: CDR1 DFQATT, CDR2 SNEGSKA (reference sequence). CDR3 residues: CSARPARGGYEQYF. The CDR3 region has the DNA TGCAGTGCTAGACCGGCCAGGGGGGGATACGAGCAGTACTTC.

The J gene is TRBJ2-3, the V gene TRBV12-3 or TRBV12-4; TRBD2 aligns across 11 bases. The CDR3 spans 17 residues. Germline trimming cut 4 bases from V and 1 base from J; bases unmatched to any gene: 7. CDR3 amino acids: CASSYTSGSRGTDTQYF. The CDR3 DNA follows: TGTGCCAGCAGTTACACTAGCGGGAGCCGGGGCACAGATACGCAGTATTTT.

The V gene is TRBV20-1, the J gene TRBJ2-1, with TRBD2 matching over 7 bases. The CDR3 loop spans 15 amino acids. The germline V gene has CDR1 DFQATT and CDR2 SNEGSKA (reference sequence). The V gene end was trimmed by 6 bases and the J gene end by 3 bases; junction bases not matched to a gene: 11. CDR3 region: CSALTLAGSYNEQFF. The CDR3 DNA reads as TGCAGTGCCCTAACCTTAGCGGGTAGCTACAATGAGCAGTTCTTC.

The chain couples TRBV7-6 to TRBJ2-7, with 10 bases matching TRBD2. The CDR3 is made up of 17 amino acids. The germline gives CDR1 SGHVS, CDR2 FNYEAQ. Trimming took 5 bases from V and 4 from J; bases not matched to a gene: 14. The chain's CDR3 is CASSPEGKREGTYEQYF. CDR3 in DNA: TGTGCCAGCAGCCCCGAGGGGAAGCGGGAGGGGACATACGAGCAGTACTTC.

This clonotype appeared many times. The genes are TRBV20-1 and TRBJ1-2, with D possibly being TRBD1 (5 bases). The germline V and J ends were trimmed by 5 bases and 8 bases, with 18 bases remaining between them. The germline V gene has CDR1 DFQATT and CDR2 SNEGSKA (reference sequence). The CDR3 runs 13 residues. The CDR3 sequence is CSAEHHGTRGYTF. The CDR3 coding sequence is TGCAGTGCTGAGCACCATGGGACCCGCGGCTACACCTTC.